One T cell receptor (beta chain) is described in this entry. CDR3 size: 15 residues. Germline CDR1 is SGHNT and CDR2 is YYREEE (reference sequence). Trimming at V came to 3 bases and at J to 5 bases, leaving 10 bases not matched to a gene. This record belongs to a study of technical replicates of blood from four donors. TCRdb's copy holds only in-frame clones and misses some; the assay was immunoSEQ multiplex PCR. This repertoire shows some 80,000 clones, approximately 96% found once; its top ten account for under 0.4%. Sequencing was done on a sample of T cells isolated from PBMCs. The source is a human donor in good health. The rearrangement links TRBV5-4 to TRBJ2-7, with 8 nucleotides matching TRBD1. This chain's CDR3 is CASSSAGGLFNEQYF. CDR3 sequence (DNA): TGTGCCAGCAGCTCTGCAGGGGGCCTATTTAACGAGCAGTACTTC.